This T cell receptor beta chain was captured by sequencing in a study of response to subunit inactivated influenza vaccine. Findings and caveats of the study: Authors proposed each seasonal influenza vaccination draws in few new T cells.

This CDR3 is 16 amino acids long. Germline-derived CDR1 and CDR2 are LNHNV and YYDKDF (reference sequence). V lost 0 bases and J lost 6; bases outside the gene matches: 9. On this clonotype: Its matching antigen is unknown.

TCRdb itself ran the RT-PCR reads through MiXCR, one entry per CDR3 protein. The sample has over 800,000 distinct CDR3 sequences, about 20% seen once. The rearrangement joins TRBV15 to TRBJ1-1; TRBD1 matches 8 bases. The source was PBMCs from blood, collected approximately 5 days after vaccination. The sequence was collected from a man aged 45-65 years who received an inactivated influenza vaccine. CDR3 in amino acids: CATSRDLTGGWSEAFF. In nucleotides, the CDR3 is TGTGCCACCAGCAGAGATTTAACAGGGGGATGGTCTGAAGCTTTCTTT.